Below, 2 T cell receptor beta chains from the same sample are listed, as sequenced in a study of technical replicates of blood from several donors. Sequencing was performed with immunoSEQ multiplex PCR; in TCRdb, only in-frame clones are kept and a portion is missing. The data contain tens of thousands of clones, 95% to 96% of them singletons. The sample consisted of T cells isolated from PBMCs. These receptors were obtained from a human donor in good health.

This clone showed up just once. In DNA, the CDR3 is TGTGCCAGCAGTACCACTAGCGGTTCCTACGAGCAGTACTTC. This gives the protein CASSTTSGSYEQYF. The rearrangement joins TRBV28 to TRBJ2-7, with 8 bases aligning to TRBD2. Per the germline V gene, CDR1 is MDHEN and CDR2 is SYDVKM. The CDR3 loop spans 14 amino acids. V was pared by 5 bases and J by 1 base, with 4 bases of the junction left unmatched.

The CDR3 sequence: CASSPVRADNGNEKLFF. The CDR3 DNA reads TGTGCCAGCTCACCCGTGAGGGCCGACAACGGGAATGAAAAACTGTTTTTT. The chain uses TRBV18 and TRBJ1-4, with unresolved D. This CDR3 spans 17 amino acids. Germline CDR1 and CDR2: KGHSH and LQKENI. V dropped 3 bases and J dropped 5 bases, with 19 bases sitting between them. The full variable domain, in which reference TRBV18 and TRBJ1-4 provide the parts outside the CDR3, is NAGVMQNPRHLVRRRGQEARLRCSPMKGHSHVYWYRQLPEEGLKFMVYLQKENIIDESGMPKERFSAEFPKEGPSILRIQQVVRGDSAAYFCASSPVRADNGNEKLFFGSGTQLSVL.